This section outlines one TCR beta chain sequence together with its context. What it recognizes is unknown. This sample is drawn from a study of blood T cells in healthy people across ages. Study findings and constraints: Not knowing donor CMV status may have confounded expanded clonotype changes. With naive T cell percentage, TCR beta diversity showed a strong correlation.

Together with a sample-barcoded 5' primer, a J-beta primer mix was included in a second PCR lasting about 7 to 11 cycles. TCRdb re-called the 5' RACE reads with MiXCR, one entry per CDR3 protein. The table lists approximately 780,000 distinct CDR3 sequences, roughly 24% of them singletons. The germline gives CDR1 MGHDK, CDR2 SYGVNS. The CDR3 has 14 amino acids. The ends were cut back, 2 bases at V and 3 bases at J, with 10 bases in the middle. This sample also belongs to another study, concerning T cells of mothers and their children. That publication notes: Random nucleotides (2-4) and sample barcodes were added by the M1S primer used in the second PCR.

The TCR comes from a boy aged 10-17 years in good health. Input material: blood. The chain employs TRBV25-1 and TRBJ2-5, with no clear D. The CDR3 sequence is CASSEPHREETQYF. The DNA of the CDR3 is TGTGCCAGCAGTGAACCCCACAGAGAAGAGACCCAGTACTTC.